Listed below are T cell receptor beta chains from one sample, sequenced in a study of cytomegalovirus exposure and HLA in healthy donors. Sequencing used immunoSEQ multiplex PCR; TCRdb keeps in-frame clones, though not all of them. This table has about 200,000 clones, approximately 86% appearing once. The specimen sequenced was PBMCs. The receptors here all came from a young woman in good health and CMV-seronegative. The CDR3 runs from the conserved cysteine through the conserved F or W.

j_call v_call cdr3_aa
TRBJ2-5 TRBV30 CAWSFSRQETQYF
TRBJ2-3 TRBV5-4 CASSLGRVGDTQYF
TRBJ2-2 TRBV2 CASSPMAGGGGELFF
TRBJ2-7 TRBV5-1 CASSHGTSGRSHEQYF
TRBJ2-7 TRBV5-5 CASSLAPETYEQYF
TRBJ2-1 TRBV19 CASSPGQTYNEQFF
TRBJ2-7 TRBV11-1 CASSLSGPSYEQYF
TRBJ2-1 TRBV30 CAWSVQASYNEQFF
TRBJ1-1 TRBV5-1 CASSPDRGNTEAFF
TRBJ2-7 TRBV7-8 CASSLGGDAYEQYF
TRBJ2-5 TRBV27 CASSASGSRETQYF
. TRBV27 CASSSGYEQYF
TRBJ2-2 TRBV6-1 CASTWGWRAPGELFF
TRBJ1-1 TRBV2 CASSPRQGKSEAFF
TRBJ2-7 TRBV7-9 CASSLGLAGGSEQYF
TRBJ2-1 TRBV28 CASSLRWREKDNEQFF
TRBJ2-1 TRBV11-3 CASSPGGSGGSDEQFF
TRBJ2-2 TRBV14 CASSQVRSLAGTGELFF
TRBJ2-5 TRBV7-2 CASSFGVWETQYF
TRBJ2-7 TRBV27 CASSLSRGTGSYEQYF
TRBJ2-7 TRBV10-3 CAISPTGEGPIEQYF
TRBJ2-7 TRBV19 CASSRGLTYEQYF
TRBJ2-1 TRBV6-4 CASSTSFLASYNEQFF
TRBJ1-4 TRBV7-2 CASSWDRGEKLFF
TRBJ1-1 TRBV5-1 CASSLDPRTGTYTEAFF
TRBJ2-5 TRBV6-1 CASRPQGAMETQYF
TRBJ1-2 TRBV2 CASSFVQVRDYGYTF
TRBJ2-3 TRBV4-1 CASSHGLAGAQNTQYF
TRBJ1-1 TRBV6-1 CASSADMNTEAFF
TRBJ2-2 TRBV5-1 CASSLEGEGAGELFF
TRBJ2-2 TRBV5-1 CASSFGGRGTGELFF
TRBJ1-2 TRBV5-4 CASRDRGNYGYTF
TRBJ1-2 TRBV28 CASSQGSLVGYTF
TRBJ1-4 TRBV6-1 CASSEKTAVWFANEKLFF
TRBJ2-3 TRBV5-4 CASSLVSVTDTQYF
TRBJ2-1 TRBV19 CASSRSGGSYNEQFF
TRBJ1-2 TRBV10-3 CAINRLRGSYGYTF
TRBJ1-1 TRBV5-1 CASSLAVGGITEAFF